The clone carrying this TCR beta chain occurred many times. Its antigen remains unidentified. These data originate in a study of T cells in Graves' hyperthyroidism and ophthalmopathy. Notes on the study in general: Most thyroid clonotypes expanded above 0.001 appeared in blood too. Model output signaled ophthalmopathy a median roughly 6.1 months ahead of onset.

RNA transcripts provided the source from which TCR beta CDR3 regions were amplified. When the TCR CDR3 underwent first-round RT-PCR, the HTBI primer set was used. Using its own MiXCR run on the multiplex PCR reads, TCRdb lists one record per CDR3 protein. The table shows 450,000 to 650,000 distinct CDR3 sequences, with about 14% occurring only once. Duration under 3 months, a NOSPECS grade of at least 4, and a Clinical Activity Score of at least 3 characterized the ophthalmopathy patients. Together with thyroid ultrasound, orbital computed tomography, serum thyroxine and TRAb, clinical symptoms were used for diagnoses. Germline V gene sequence: CDR1 LGHNA, CDR2 YNFKEQ. The V end lost 0 bases, the J end lost 7 bases, and 6 bases lay between the germline ends. This CDR3 has 12 residues.

The chain combines TRBV4-2 with TRBJ1-1; D remains unclear. The sequenced material came from blood. This TCR derives from a woman aged 18-29 years with Graves' ophthalmopathy. CDR3 loop: CASSQDVGEAFF. As DNA, the CDR3 is TGTGCCAGCAGCCAAGATGTCGGTGAAGCTTTCTTT.